Sequencing of this TCR beta chain was carried out in a study of T cell responses to AZD1222 COVID-19 vaccine. Study results and limitations: After two AZD1222 doses, spike-specific TCR breadth and depth rose versus day 0.

Germline V gives CDR1 LNHDA, CDR2 SQIVND (reference sequence). V lost 2 bases and J lost 2, with 13 bases in between. There are 16 residues in the CDR3. This clone was observed a single time. Its antigen remains unidentified. Sequencing used immunoSEQ multiplex PCR; TCRdb keeps in-frame clones, though not all of them. The repertoire holds 85,000 to 100,000 clones, with about 89% as singletons. The sample in question was peripheral blood, obtained 28 days after the second AZD1222 dose. This rearrangement joins TRBV19 to TRBJ1-5; D ambiguous. The sequence was collected from an adult who received the AZD1222 COVID-19 vaccine. The CDR3 here is CASSIRGAPGNQPQHF. CDR3 nucleotides: TGTGCCAGTAGTATACGGGGAGCTCCCGGCAATCAGCCCCAGCATTTT. Looking up the rest from reference TRBV19 and TRBJ1-5 gives the full variable domain: DGGITQSPKYLFRKEGQNVTLSCEQNLNHDAMYWYRQDPGQGLRLIYYSQIVNDFQKGDIAEGYSVSREKKESFPLTVTSAQKNPTAFYLCASSIRGAPGNQPQHFGDGTRLSIL.